This entry features one TCR beta chain sequence. Its antigen is unidentified. Some clones are missing from TCRdb's copy, which holds only in-frame ones; the method was immunoSEQ multiplex PCR. The sample lists fewer than 200,000 clones, roughly 90% occurring once. This sample was taken from a study of T cell responses to AZD1222 COVID-19 vaccine. Study-wide results and caveats: Without day 14 samples, only post-peak T cell repertoires were studied.

In germline, CDR1 is SGHNT, CDR2 YYREEE (reference sequence). This CDR3 spans 14 amino acids. J lost 1 base, V lost 4 bases, and 3 bases had no gene match. The chain combines TRBV5-4 with TRBJ2-7; 9 bases map to TRBD2. This material consisted of peripheral blood, taken on day 0 of AZD1222 vaccination. This TCR was recovered from an adult in good health. DNA of the CDR3: TGTGCCAGCAGCGCGGGACTAGCATCCTACGAGCAGTACTTC. Residues: CASSAGLASYEQYF.